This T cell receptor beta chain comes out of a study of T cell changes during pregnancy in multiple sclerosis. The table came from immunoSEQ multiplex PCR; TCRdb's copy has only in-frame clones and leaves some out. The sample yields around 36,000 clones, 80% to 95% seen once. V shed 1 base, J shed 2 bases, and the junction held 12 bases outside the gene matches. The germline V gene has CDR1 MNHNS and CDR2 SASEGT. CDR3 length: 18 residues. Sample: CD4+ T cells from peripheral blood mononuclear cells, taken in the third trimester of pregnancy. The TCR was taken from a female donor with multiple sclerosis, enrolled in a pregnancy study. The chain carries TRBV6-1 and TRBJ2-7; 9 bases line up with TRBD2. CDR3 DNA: TGTGCCAGCAGTGAAGGGCCGACTGGACTAGCGTCGACCTACGAGCAGTACTTC. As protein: CASSEGPTGLASTYEQYF.